Presented here are 8 T cell receptor beta chains from one specimen sequenced in a study of blood T cell repertoires in COVID-19. TCRdb keeps only in-frame clones here, not all; method: immunoSEQ multiplex PCR. Here the sample spans some 14,000 clones, nearly 75% being singletons. Sequencing input: peripheral blood. All receptors come from a boy between 2 and 10 years old with active or convalescent COVID-19.

J is TRBJ2-1 and V is TRBV11-3; 12 bases match TRBD2. CDR3 length: 16 amino acids. Germline values: CDR1 SGHNT, CDR2 YENEEA. J lost 1 base, V lost 6 bases, and 4 bases had no gene match. In DNA form, the CDR3 reads TGTGCCAGCAGTCTAGCGGGAGGGGGGTCCTACAATGAGCAGTTCTTC. Amino acids: CASSLAGGGSYNEQFF.

The rearrangement uses TRBV7-9 and TRBJ2-5, with D perhaps matching TRBD1 (6 bases). Trimming stripped 8 bases from V and 1 base from J, with 11 bases between. CDR3 size: 13 residues. The germline V gene encodes CDR1 SEHNR and CDR2 FQNEAQ (reference sequence). CDR3 sequence reads: CASGAGAQETQYF. The CDR3, as DNA: TGTGCCAGCGGGGCAGGGGCCCAAGAGACCCAGTACTTC.

The rearrangement joins TRBV7-9 to TRBJ1-1, with 9 nucleotides matching TRBD1. Germline V lookup: CDR1 SEHNR, CDR2 FQNEAQ (reference sequence). With V trimmed by 5 bases and J by 2 bases, 12 bases remained unmatched. There are 17 residues in the CDR3. The CDR3 sequence: CASSRPGTGIANTEAFF. CDR3 coding DNA: TGTGCCAGCAGCCGACCGGGGACAGGGATCGCTAACACTGAAGCTTTCTTT.

This clone was found a few times. The rearrangement joins TRBV30 to TRBJ2-7; TRBD2 is a possible D gene (6 bases). This CDR3 contains 14 residues. Per germline, CDR1 GTSNPN and CDR2 SVGIG (reference sequence). V gave up 4 bases and J gave up 0 bases, with 13 bases separating them. The CDR3 loop is CAWTPGLYSYEQYF. CDR3 in DNA: TGTGCCTGGACCCCGGGACTGTACTCCTACGAGCAGTACTTC.

Only a few counts were recorded for this clone. The rearrangement joins TRBV28 to TRBJ2-7; TRBD1 might be the D (6 bases). Per the germline V gene, CDR1 is MDHEN and CDR2 is SYDVKM. The CDR3 has 15 amino acids. Trimming removed 7 bases at V and 0 bases at J, with 16 bases between. The CDR3 nucleotides are TGTGCCAGCACCGGTCCGGGACAAAGCTCCTACGAGCAGTACTTC. It yields the protein CASTGPGQSSYEQYF.

The chain carries TRBV28 and TRBJ1-2, with D tentatively TRBD1 (6 bases). V was pared by 5 bases and J by 3 bases, with 16 bases between. CDR3 length: 15 residues. The germline CDR1 and CDR2 sequences are MDHEN and SYDVKM. In nucleotides, the CDR3 is TGTGCCAGCAGTACAAGGGGGTCCGGGTACTATGGCTACACCTTC. This encodes CASSTRGSGYYGYTF.

V is TRBV4-3 and J is TRBJ1-2, with D possibly TRBD1 on 6 matching bases. Per the germline V gene, CDR1 is LGHNA and CDR2 is YSLEER. Trimming took off 3 bases at V and 2 bases at J, with 19 bases between the two ends. CDR3 length: 17 residues. This chain's CDR3 is CASSHVLTGGVNYGYTF. The CDR3 region has the DNA TGCGCCAGCAGCCATGTGCTTACGGGGGGCGTAAACTATGGCTACACCTTC.

This clone has just one count. The chain couples TRBV10-2 to TRBJ1-5; 7 nucleotides match TRBD1. Trimming took 6 bases from V and 4 from J; bases not matched to a gene: 3. Germline V gene data show CDR1 as WSHSY and CDR2 as SAAADI. The CDR3 totals 13 residues. The CDR3 reads CASRSTGNQPQHF. The CDR3 coding sequence is TGCGCCAGCAGATCGACAGGGAATCAGCCCCAGCATTTT.